Listed here is a single TCR beta chain. HIV-negative, healthy adults without recent acute infections or vaccinations were the donors. Partitioning of CD4+ cells yielded a CD45RA+ naive subset and a CD45RA-negative memory subset. Germline V gene lookup returns CDR1 SGHAT and CDR2 FQNNGV. The ends lost 3 bases at V and 0 bases at J; junction bases unmatched: 7. The CDR3 totals 18 residues. TCRdb's copy holds only in-frame clones and misses some; the assay was immunoSEQ multiplex PCR. The sample records hundreds of thousands of clones, roughly 97% being singletons. This record comes from a study of shared clonotypes between healthy human individuals.

The chain carries TRBV11-2 and TRBJ2-6; TRBD1 matches 8 bases. This receptor was taken from a woman in her thirties in good health. Sequencing was carried out using naive CD4+ T cells sorted from blood. Specified subset: CD45RA+ positively selected. CDR3 sequence (DNA): TGTGCCAGCAGCTTGGCCGGGACAGGCTTCTCTGGGGCCAACGTCCTGACTTTC. Translation: CASSLAGTGFSGANVLTF.